The T cell receptor (beta chain) under discussion was sequenced for a study of T cell repertoires in cytomegalovirus infection. Using its own MiXCR run on the reads, TCRdb lists one record per CDR3 protein. The table lists under 500,000 distinct CDR3 sequences, more than 40% of them singletons. This clonotype was picked up a small number of times. What it binds is not known. Germline V lookup: CDR1 LNHDA, CDR2 SQIVND (reference sequence). The CDR3 covers 13 residues. The V gene lost 9 bases and the J gene lost 3 bases, with 13 bases spanning the gap. The source was cultured PBMCs, collected from culture after CMV antigen stimulation. This chain connects TRBV19 to TRBJ2-3, with no clear D. The receptor was isolated from a human donor in good health (CMV status not recorded). Some clones in this sample may be carry-over from other donors' samples. As DNA, the CDR3 is TGTGCCAGCGCAGAATTCAGGACAGATACGCAGTATTTT. Translating it yields CASAEFRTDTQYF.